Listed below are T cell receptor beta chains from one sample, sequenced in a study of blood T cell repertoires in COVID-19. Clones were read by immunoSEQ multiplex PCR, and TCRdb kept only the in-frame ones, dropping some. Among approximately 110,000 clones listed, approximately 90% were seen once. Sequenced: peripheral blood. The receptors come from a woman in her forties or fifties with acute or convalescent COVID-19. Each CDR3 is given with its conserved first and last residue. A D gene is named only where the DNA matches it firmly. Expanded clones are given a class, and other clones once, few, many or no size at all.

TRBV7-2	TRBJ2-2	NA	NA	CASSLIAGVTGELFF	TGTGCCAGCAGCTTAATCGCGGGTGTGACCGGGGAGCTGTTTTTT
TRBV5-5	TRBJ1-4	NA	NA	CASSRWTQGNEKLFF	TGTGCCAGCAGCCGTTGGACTCAGGGGAATGAAAAACTGTTTTTT
TRBV10-3	TRBJ2-5	NA	NA	CAISEGLYGTQYF	TGTGCCATCAGCGAGGGACTCTATGGAACCCAGTACTTC
TRBV6-1	TRBJ1-1	few	NA	CASSEVPSGFF	TGTGCCAGCAGTGAAGTGCCCTCGGGTTTCTTT
TRBV12-3/TRBV12-4	TRBJ2-3	NA	NA	CASRFPGTYTQYF	TGTGCCAGCAGGTTCCCAGGGACATATACGCAGTATTTT
TRBV29-1	TRBJ2-3	NA	NA	CSVAGQATSTDTQYF	TGCAGCGTGGCGGGGCAGGCTACTAGCACAGATACGCAGTATTTT
TRBV11-2	TRBJ1-4	once	NA	CASSLDRATYEKLFF	TGTGCCAGCAGCTTAGATCGCGCTACTTATGAAAAACTGTTTTTT
TRBV3-1/TRBV3-2	TRBJ1-2	once	NA	CASSQDLVGGNYGYTF	TGTGCCAGCAGCCAAGATCTTGTCGGAGGTAACTATGGCTACACCTTC
TRBV10-2	TRBJ2-2	NA	NA	CASSPHVREATNTGELFF	TGCGCCAGCAGTCCCCACGTGAGGGAGGCAACGAACACCGGGGAGCTGTTTTTT
TRBV5-4	TRBJ1-1	once	NA	CASSLADRPPSPADTEAFF	TGTGCCAGCAGCTTGGCTGACAGGCCCCCATCCCCAGCGGACACTGAAGCTTTCTTT
TRBV7-2	TRBJ2-7	NA	TRBD1	CASSWTGGEQYF	TGTGCCAGCAGTTGGACAGGGGGCGAGCAGTACTTC
TRBV6-5	TRBJ2-2	NA	NA	CASILIADSTGELFF	TGTGCCAGCATCCTGATAGCGGATTCAACCGGGGAGCTGTTTTTT
TRBV30	TRBJ1-3	NA	NA	CAWTIGGGAGNTIYF	TGTGCCTGGACTATCGGGGGGGGTGCTGGAAACACCATATATTTT
TRBV6-5	TRBJ1-4	NA	NA	CASSYSGGVNEKLFF	TGTGCCAGCAGTTACTCAGGAGGCGTTAATGAAAAACTGTTTTTT
TRBV5-1	TRBJ2-3	NA	TRBD1	CASSLYRGHPPDTQYF	TGCGCCAGCAGCCTATACAGGGGTCACCCACCAGATACGCAGTATTTT
TRBV5-1	TRBJ1-4	NA	NA	CASSLWTEGEKLFF	TGCGCCAGCAGCTTGTGGACAGAAGGTGAAAAACTGTTTTTT
TRBV7-9	TRBJ2-7	NA	TRBD2	CASSFYAGGQDEQYF	TGTGCCAGCAGCTTCTATGCGGGGGGCCAGGACGAGCAGTACTTC
TRBV5-1	TRBJ1-2	NA	NA	CASSLGGTSLSGYTF	TGCGCCAGCAGCTTGGGGGGGACATCCTTATCTGGCTACACCTTC